The 9 T cell receptor beta chains below come from one sample, sequenced in a study of control samples from healthy donors and cancer patients. Repertoires were generated with immunoSEQ multiplex PCR, while TCRdb's copy carries only in-frame clones and drops some. The sample has tens of thousands of clones; just under 90% are singletons. The sequencing input was blood. All receptors derive from a man aged 50 to 60 in good health.

The chain has TRBV11-3 and TRBJ2-1; no firm D call. CDR3 length: 13 amino acids. V lost 0 bases, J lost 3 bases, and 3 bases lay in between. Germline V gene lookup returns CDR1 SGHNT and CDR2 YENEEA. The CDR3 bases are TGTGCCAGCAGCTTAGATAACTACAATGAGCAGTTCTTC. Its protein product is CASSLDNYNEQFF.

The rearrangement links TRBV25-1 to TRBJ2-5; no clear D. The germline V gene has CDR1 MGHDK and CDR2 SYGVNS. The V gene lost 3 bases and the J gene lost 4 bases, with 9 bases spanning the gap. This CDR3 is built from 13 residues. CDR3 nucleotides: TGTGCCAGCAGTGAGGCGATAAGAGAGACCCAGTACTTC. Encoded protein: CASSEAIRETQYF.

The V and J genes are TRBV19 and TRBJ2-1; D is perhaps TRBD1 or TRBD2 (6 bases each). Germline V gene lookup returns CDR1 LNHDA and CDR2 SQIVND (reference sequence). The CDR3 contains 16 residues. V lost 2 bases, J lost 2 bases, and 13 bases lay in between. This CDR3 reads CASSIRSGGAYNEQFF. The CDR3 DNA reads as TGTGCCAGTAGTATACGATCCGGGGGCGCCTACAATGAGCAGTTCTTC.

Only one count was recorded for this clone. The chain combines TRBV5-1 with TRBJ1-6, with TRBD1 as a possible D gene (5 bases). Trimming took 5 bases from V and 8 from J, leaving 17 bases between them. The CDR3 contains 15 residues. Germline V gene sequence: CDR1 SGHRS, CDR2 YFSETQ. CDR3 protein: CASRGGAQVYSPLHF. CDR3 sequence (DNA): TGCGCCAGCAGGGGAGGGGCGCAGGTTTATTCACCCCTCCACTTT.

This rearrangement joins TRBV10-1 to TRBJ2-7; 8 nucleotides align to TRBD2. The CDR3 has 14 amino acids. Germline V gene data show CDR1 as WNHNN and CDR2 as SYGVQD (reference sequence). Trimming took 3 bases from V and 6 from J; bases not matched to a gene: 7. Here the CDR3 reads CASSDPGLEFEQYF. In nucleotides, the CDR3 is TGCGCCAGCAGTGACCCGGGACTAGAGTTCGAGCAGTACTTC.

About this clone itself: The same CDR3 can be traced to other DNA sequences in this sample. The CDR3, as DNA: TGCGCCAGCAGCTTGGAGGGAACTGAAGCTTTCTTT. Translating gives CASSLEGTEAFF. V is TRBV5-1 and J is TRBJ1-1; D is undetermined. CDR3 length: 12 residues. V was trimmed by 0 bases and J by 5 bases, leaving 5 bases between them. The V gene's germline CDR1 is SGHRS and CDR2 YFSETQ.

This clone was recorded a few times. V is TRBV21-1 and J is TRBJ2-3; the D call of TRBD2 is as the table states it, not checked on the DNA. TRBV21-1 is a documented pseudogene. There are 16 residues in the CDR3. CDR3 nucleotides: TGTGCCAGCAGCAACCATAGCGGGGGGGCTGCAGATACGCAGTATTTT. Protein: CASSNHSGGAADTQYF.

The chain employs TRBV29-1 and TRBJ2-7, with a weak D call TRBD1 (6 bases). This CDR3 has 18 residues. Trimming took off 6 bases at V and 6 bases at J, with 33 bases between the two ends. CDR1 SQVTM and CDR2 ANQGSEA come from the germline V gene. The CDR3 DNA follows: TGCAGCGTCCTGAAGATCATTCCCGGACAGCGTCTATCCGGCGAGCAGTACTTC. This encodes CSVLKIIPGQRLSGEQYF.

The V call is TRBV7-8, the J call TRBJ1-1; no clear D. Trimming cost V 2 bases and J 6 bases, with 13 bases left between them. The CDR3 length is 14 residues. Looked up from germline, CDR1 is SGHVS and CDR2 is FQNEAQ. CDR3 DNA: TGTGCCAGCAGCTTACGACCGAGTTCCCCTGAAGCTTTCTTT. Encoded protein: CASSLRPSSPEAFF.